One sample yielded the 32 T cell receptor beta chains listed below, sequenced in a study of OX40 agonist ivuxolimab in advanced cancers. Clones were sequenced by immunoSEQ multiplex PCR, and TCRdb holds only the in-frame ones, with some missing. Seen here are roughly 90,000 clones, about nine tenths observed once, and the top ten hold approximately 0.3%. This specimen consisted of CD4+ or CD8+ T cells sorted from blood, obtained in a trial of the OX40 agonist ivuxolimab. These receptors came from an adult with an advanced solid tumor such as melanoma, head and neck, liver or kidney cancer.

The gene calls are TRBV6-5 and TRBJ1-3, with 7 bases lining up with TRBD1. V trimming: 4 bases; J trimming: 2 bases; junction bases outside the gene matches: 5. Germline-derived CDR1 and CDR2 are MNHEY and SVGAGI. There are 15 residues in the CDR3. This chain's CDR3 is CASSSADRPGNTIYF. DNA of the CDR3: TGTGCCAGCAGTTCGGCGGACAGGCCTGGAAACACCATATATTTT.

This clone was observed a few times. The chain has TRBV18 and TRBJ1-1, with D possibly matching TRBD1 (5 bases). V shed 3 bases and J shed 10 bases, with 12 bases lying between them. Per the germline V gene, CDR1 is KGHSH and CDR2 is LQKENI. This CDR3 contains 12 residues. CDR3 sequence reads: CASSPGGIGAFF. The CDR3 DNA follows: TGTGCCAGCTCACCGGGGGGAATTGGAGCTTTCTTT. Full variable domain (missing parts from reference TRBV18 and TRBJ1-1): NAGVMQNPRHLVRRRGQEARLRCSPMKGHSHVYWYRQLPEEGLKFMVYLQKENIIDESGMPKERFSAEFPKEGPSILRIQQVVRGDSAAYFCASSPGGIGAFFGQGTRLTVV.

A word on this clone: A read error may account for a junction end that differs from germline. V and J are TRBV28 and TRBJ2-7, with 9 bases lining up with TRBD1. The CDR3 totals 17 residues. Germline V gives CDR1 MDHEN, CDR2 SYDVKM. In nucleotides, the CDR3 is TGTGCCGGCAGTTTGGGACAGGGATTCCCTACTTCCTACGAGCAGTACTTC. It specifies CAGSLGQGFPTSYEQYF.

This clone was found once. A junction end diverges from the germline sequence, so it may reflect a read error. V and J are TRBV7-8 and TRBJ2-7, with a possible D match to TRBD2 (6 bases). In germline, CDR1 is SGHVS, CDR2 FQNEAQ. This CDR3 region has 16 residues. CDR3 DNA: TGTGCCAGCAGCTTAGCGATTAGCGGAACCTCCAACGAGCAGTACTTC. Protein product: CASSLAISGTSNEQYF.

V usage is TRBV29-1 and J usage is TRBJ2-7, with a possible D match to TRBD2 (6 bases). Germline V lookup: CDR1 SQVTM, CDR2 ANQGSEA. V was clipped by 4 bases and J by 4 bases, with 14 bases between them. This CDR3 is built from 13 residues. The DNA of the CDR3 is TGCAGCGTTGCCTCGGGGGAGTCGTACGAGCAGTACTTC. It encodes CSVASGESYEQYF.

This clone was detected only once. The gene calls are TRBV4-1 and TRBJ2-5; 14 bases are a match to TRBD2. This CDR3 has 21 residues. V dropped 4 bases and J dropped 5; count of bases not matched to a gene: 21. Germline V gives CDR1 MGHRA, CDR2 YSYEKL. CDR3 sequence (DNA): TGCGCCAGCAGCCGAAAACCGGGACAGGGGACTAGCGGGAGAGCTTCGGAGACCCAGTACTTC. Translating it yields CASSRKPGQGTSGRASETQYF.

The chain employs TRBV15 and TRBJ2-3; TRBD2 matches 8 bases. Germline assignment: CDR1 LNHNV and CDR2 YYDKDF (reference sequence). The ends lost 2 bases at V and 6 bases at J; junction bases unmatched: 10. There are 16 residues in the CDR3. The CDR3 coding sequence is TGTGCCACCAGCAGAATAGCGGGAAATCTGCCGGATACGCAGTATTTT. It codes for CATSRIAGNLPDTQYF.

The gene calls are TRBV7-9 and TRBJ2-3, with D possibly matching TRBD2 (5 bases). The CDR3 covers 15 residues. Trimming took off 5 bases at V and 2 bases at J, with 14 bases between the two ends. Germline V gene sequence: CDR1 SEHNR, CDR2 FQNEAQ (reference sequence). DNA of the CDR3: TGTGCCAGCAGCGAAGAGGGCTTATACACAGATACGCAGTATTTT. Translating it yields CASSEEGLYTDTQYF. Complete variable domain (other parts from reference TRBV7-9 and TRBJ2-3): DTGVSQNPRHKITKRGQNVTFRCDPISEHNRLYWYRQTLGQGPEFLTYFQNEAQLEKSRLLSDRFSAERPKGSFSTLEIQRTEQGDSAMYLCASSEEGLYTDTQYFGPGTRLTVL.

The CDR3 nucleotides read TGTGCCAGCAGTGCGGCACCCGGGGCAGGGGTGGGGGCCGGGGAGCTGTTTTTT. Protein: CASSAAPGAGVGAGELFF. V and J are TRBV2 and TRBJ2-2; D is perhaps TRBD1 (6 bases). V was cut by 4 bases and J by 6 bases, with 24 bases left in between. The V gene's germline CDR1 is SNHLY and CDR2 FYNNEI. The CDR3 covers 18 residues.

The chain has TRBV28 and TRBJ2-1; D is unclear. V lost 5 bases to trimming and J lost 8 bases, with 7 bases between them. This CDR3 comprises 11 residues. CDR1 MDHEN and CDR2 SYDVKM come from the germline V gene. CDR3 in amino acids: CASSEGYEQFF. As DNA, the CDR3 is TGTGCCAGCAGTGAAGGCTATGAGCAGTTCTTC.

This sequence joins TRBV7-9 and TRBJ2-5; D remains ambiguous. The germline gives CDR1 SEHNR, CDR2 FQNEAQ (reference sequence). There are 12 residues in the CDR3. V was pared by 10 bases and J by 2 bases, with 11 bases between. The CDR3 here is CATSVTQETQYF. The CDR3 DNA reads as TGTGCCACCTCGGTTACTCAAGAGACCCAGTACTTC.

The V gene is TRBV20-1, the J gene TRBJ2-5; the match to TRBD1 covers 9 bases. CDR1 DFQATT and CDR2 SNEGSKA come from the germline V gene (reference sequence). This CDR3 contains 11 residues. Losses at the gene ends were 6 bases for V and 5 bases for J; bases not matched to a gene: 1. The CDR3 DNA sequence: TGCAGTGCCGGACAGGGGGAGACCCAGTACTTC. Its protein product is CSAGQGETQYF.

This chain joins TRBV5-4 and TRBJ2-3, with D possibly being TRBD1 or TRBD2 (5 bases each). Germline-derived CDR1 and CDR2 are SGHNT and YYREEE (reference sequence). V was shortened by 3 bases and J by 5 bases, with 19 bases between the two germline ends. CDR3 length: 16 residues. CDR3 protein: CASSSPGTEILDTQYF. The DNA for the CDR3 is TGTGCCAGCAGCTCTCCCGGGACCGAGATTCTAGATACGCAGTATTTT.

This clone has only one observation. The chain carries TRBV27 and TRBJ2-7; 7 bases are a match to TRBD1. Trimming took 5 bases from V and 0 from J; bases not matched to a gene: 4. Germline assignment: CDR1 MNHEY and CDR2 SMNVEV (reference sequence). This CDR3 has 14 residues. As DNA, the CDR3 is TGTGCCAGCAGTCAGGGGGTTAGCTCCTACGAGCAGTACTTC. Its protein is CASSQGVSSYEQYF.

The genes are TRBV5-5 and TRBJ2-2; 10 positions match TRBD1. The CDR3 has 16 residues. J lost 4 bases, V lost 5 bases, and 8 bases had no gene match. Germline CDR1 reads SGHKS; CDR2 reads YYEKEE (reference sequence). CDR3 in DNA: TGTGCCAGCAGACCTCGCCGGGACAGGGGCACCGGGGAGCTGTTTTTT. It is translated as CASRPRRDRGTGELFF.

V is TRBV28 and J is TRBJ1-5; D remains ambiguous. The V end was cut by 10 bases, the J end by 0 bases, with 7 bases between. In germline, CDR1 is MDHEN, CDR2 SYDVKM. The CDR3 loop spans 12 amino acids. CDR3 residues: CATVYSNQPQHF. CDR3 DNA sequence: TGTGCCACTGTTTATAGCAATCAGCCCCAGCATTTT.

The chain recombines TRBV28 with TRBJ2-7; 11 nucleotides line up with TRBD1. The CDR3 contains 14 residues. Trimming took 6 bases from V and 2 from J; bases not matched to a gene: 3. The V gene's germline CDR1 is MDHEN and CDR2 SYDVKM. The CDR3 bases are TGTGCCAGCAGACGGGACAGGGGGACCTACGAGCAGTACTTC. Encoded protein: CASRRDRGTYEQYF.

The rearrangement uses TRBV7-8 and TRBJ2-5, with 8 nucleotides matching TRBD2. This CDR3 spans 17 amino acids. The germline CDR1 and CDR2 sequences are SGHVS and FQNEAQ. V gave up 1 base and J gave up 1 base; unmatched junction bases: 8. This CDR3 is CASSLGGRGVTQETQYF. CDR3 sequence (DNA): TGTGCCAGCAGCTTAGGCGGGCGGGGGGTGACCCAAGAGACCCAGTACTTC.

The rearrangement links TRBV6-5 to TRBJ2-3; 7 nucleotides match TRBD2. Germline V gene sequence: CDR1 MNHEY, CDR2 SVGAGI. J gave up 0 bases and V 4 bases, and 4 bases lay outside the gene matches. The CDR3 runs to 15 residues. The CDR3 DNA reads TGTGCCAGCAGTTCCCGACTAGCTAGCACAGATACGCAGTATTTT. It is translated as CASSSRLASTDTQYF.

The gene calls are TRBV6-1 and TRBJ1-1; 9 positions match TRBD1. CDR3 length: 15 residues. Looked up from germline, CDR1 is MNHNS and CDR2 is SASEGT. Trimming removed 6 bases from V and 7 bases from J; junction bases left unmatched: 12. CDR3 residues: CASRGRQGGPNEAFF. Here the CDR3 DNA reads TGTGCCAGCAGGGGAAGACAGGGGGGACCAAATGAAGCTTTCTTT.

The chain uses TRBV10-3 and TRBJ2-1; 9 nucleotides match TRBD2. The CDR3 consists of 15 residues. With 0 bases clipped from V and 7 bases from J, the junction kept 4 bases outside the gene matches. Per the germline V gene, CDR1 is ENHRY and CDR2 is SYGVKD. The CDR3 reads CAISESGLAWNEQFF. The CDR3 DNA follows: TGTGCCATCAGTGAGTCAGGACTAGCGTGGAATGAGCAGTTCTTC.

The genes are TRBV19 and TRBJ2-7; maybe TRBD2 (5 bases). Germline CDR1 LNHDA, CDR2 SQIVND (reference sequence). The V gene lost 5 bases and the J gene lost 2 bases, with 10 bases spanning the gap. CDR3 length: 13 amino acids. The CDR3 DNA sequence: TGTGCCAGTAGTCGGACTGGGGCCTACGAGCAGTACTTC. Translating gives CASSRTGAYEQYF.

The chain couples TRBV7-2 to TRBJ2-5; possibly TRBD1 or TRBD2 for D (5 bases each). This CDR3 has 13 residues. V was trimmed by 5 bases and J by 11 bases, leaving 18 bases between them. The V gene's germline CDR1 is SGHTA and CDR2 FQGNSA. CDR3 in DNA: TGTGCCAGCAGCCCCAACCCCCGGGACGGGCAGTACTTC. It codes for CASSPNPRDGQYF.

The rearrangement joins TRBV18 to TRBJ1-1; D ambiguous. The ends were cut back, 3 bases at V and 1 base at J, with 6 bases in the middle. CDR1 and CDR2 (germline): KGHSH, LQKENI. This CDR3 comprises 13 residues. The DNA of the CDR3 is TGTGCCAGCTCACCTTCGGAGAACACTGAAGCTTTCTTT. Residues: CASSPSENTEAFF.

The chain is built from TRBV29-1 and TRBJ2-7; TRBD2 might be the D (6 bases). This CDR3 comprises 13 residues. Trimming took off 3 bases at V and 7 bases at J, with 16 bases between the two ends. Germline assignment: CDR1 SQVTM and CDR2 ANQGSEA. The CDR3 DNA reads TGCAGCGTTGATTCGCGGCAGGGAGGAGAGCAGTACTTC. Translation gives CSVDSRQGGEQYF.

CDR3 protein: CASKDMWGGVNEQFF. Written as DNA, the CDR3 is TGTGCCAGCAAGGATATGTGGGGCGGGGTGAATGAGCAGTTCTTC. This chain connects TRBV6-1 to TRBJ2-1; TRBD2 might be the D (6 bases). Germline V gives CDR1 MNHNS, CDR2 SASEGT. This CDR3 is built from 15 residues. Trimming stripped 7 bases from V and 7 bases from J, with 20 bases between.

V gene TRBV28 combines with J gene TRBJ2-7, with 13 bases aligning to TRBD2. V was clipped by 6 bases and J by 3 bases; unmatched bases: 5. The CDR3 consists of 15 residues. The germline CDR1 and CDR2 sequences are MDHEN and SYDVKM. DNA of the CDR3: TGTGCCAGCAGACAGGGACTAGCGGGAAACTACGAGCAGTACTTC. This encodes CASRQGLAGNYEQYF.

CDR3 protein: CASSGKDRINEKLFF. The CDR3 DNA is TGTGCCAGCAGCGGAAAGGACCGAATAAATGAAAAACTGTTTTTT. The V call is TRBV9, the J call TRBJ1-4; D gene ambiguous. With 3 bases removed from V and 5 bases from J, the gap between germline ends came to 14 bases. Germline-derived CDR1 and CDR2 are SGDLS and YYNGEE. CDR3 size: 15 residues.

This clone has only one observation. V and J are TRBV9 and TRBJ2-2; D not certain. Trimming took off 0 bases at V and 1 base at J, with 7 bases between the two ends. Germline CDR1 is SGDLS and CDR2 is YYNGEE. There are 15 residues in the CDR3. Written as DNA, the CDR3 is TGTGCCAGCAGCGTAGGATCGGGGAACACCGGGGAGCTGTTTTTT. Amino acids: CASSVGSGNTGELFF.

The chain joins TRBV7-9 to TRBJ2-1; 7 bases agree with TRBD2. Germline assignment: CDR1 SEHNR and CDR2 FQNEAQ (reference sequence). With V trimmed by 5 bases and J by 6 bases, 4 bases remained unmatched. The CDR3 runs to 13 residues. The CDR3: CASSRDYGNEQFF. CDR3 sequence (DNA): TGTGCCAGCAGCAGGGACTACGGCAATGAGCAGTTCTTC.

The V call is TRBV29-1, the J call TRBJ2-5; 9 bases match TRBD2. CDR1 is SQVTM, CDR2 ANQGSEA, per germline. This CDR3 has 15 residues. Trimming at V came to 5 bases and at J to 3 bases, leaving 10 bases not matched to a gene. The CDR3 spells CSVSAGGTPKETQYF. The CDR3 DNA reads TGCAGCGTTTCGGCGGGGGGGACACCGAAAGAGACCCAGTACTTC.

The rearrangement uses TRBV27 and TRBJ2-6, with TRBD2 identical over 8 bases. The CDR3 totals 14 residues. Germline-derived CDR1 and CDR2 are MNHEY and SMNVEV (reference sequence). J gave up 3 bases and V 7 bases, and 2 bases lay outside the gene matches. CDR3 in DNA: TGTGCCAGCACTACTAGCGGTGGGGCCAACGTCCTGACTTTC. This encodes CASTTSGGANVLTF.